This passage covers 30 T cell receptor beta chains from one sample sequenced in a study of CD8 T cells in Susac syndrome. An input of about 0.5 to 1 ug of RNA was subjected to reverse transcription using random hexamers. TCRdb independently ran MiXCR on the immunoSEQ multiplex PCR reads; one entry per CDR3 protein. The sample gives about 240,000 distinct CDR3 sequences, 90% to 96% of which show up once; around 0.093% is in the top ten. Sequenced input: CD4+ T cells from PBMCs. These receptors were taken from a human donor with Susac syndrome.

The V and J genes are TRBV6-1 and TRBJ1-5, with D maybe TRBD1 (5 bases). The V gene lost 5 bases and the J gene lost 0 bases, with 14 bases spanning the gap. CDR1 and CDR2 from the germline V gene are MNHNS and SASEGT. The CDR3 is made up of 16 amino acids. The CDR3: CASSRKGDYSNQPQHF. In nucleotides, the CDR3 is TGTGCCAGCAGTCGTAAAGGGGATTATAGCAATCAGCCCCAGCATTTT.

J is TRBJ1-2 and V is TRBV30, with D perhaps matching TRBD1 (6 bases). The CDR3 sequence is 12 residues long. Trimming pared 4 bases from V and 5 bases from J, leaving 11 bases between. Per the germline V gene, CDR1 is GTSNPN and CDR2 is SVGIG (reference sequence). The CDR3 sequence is CAWTQDSYGYTF. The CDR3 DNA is TGTGCCTGGACCCAGGACAGTTATGGCTACACCTTC.

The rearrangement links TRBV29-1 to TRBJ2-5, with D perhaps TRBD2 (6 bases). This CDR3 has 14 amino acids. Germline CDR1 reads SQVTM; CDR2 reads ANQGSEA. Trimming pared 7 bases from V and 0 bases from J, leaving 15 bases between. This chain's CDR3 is CSAEPRGYQETQYF. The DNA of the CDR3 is TGCAGCGCCGAGCCTCGGGGGTACCAAGAGACCCAGTACTTC.

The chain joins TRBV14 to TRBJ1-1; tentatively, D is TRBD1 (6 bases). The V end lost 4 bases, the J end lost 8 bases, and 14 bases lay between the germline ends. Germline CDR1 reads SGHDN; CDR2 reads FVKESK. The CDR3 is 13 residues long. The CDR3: CASSLWGQGEAFF. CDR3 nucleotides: TGTGCCAGCAGCCTTTGGGGACAAGGAGAAGCTTTCTTT.

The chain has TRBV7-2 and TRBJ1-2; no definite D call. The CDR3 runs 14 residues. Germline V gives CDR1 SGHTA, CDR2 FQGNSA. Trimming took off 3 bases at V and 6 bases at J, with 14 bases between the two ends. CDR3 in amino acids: CASSFGRVEDGYTF. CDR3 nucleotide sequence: TGTGCCAGCAGCTTTGGACGCGTGGAGGATGGCTACACCTTC.

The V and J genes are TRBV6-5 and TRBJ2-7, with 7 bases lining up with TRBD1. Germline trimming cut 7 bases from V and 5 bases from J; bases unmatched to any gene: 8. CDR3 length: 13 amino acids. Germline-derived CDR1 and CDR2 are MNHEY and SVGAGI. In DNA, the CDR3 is TGTGCCAGCATCTCGACAGGGATGGACGAGCAGTACTTC. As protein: CASISTGMDEQYF.

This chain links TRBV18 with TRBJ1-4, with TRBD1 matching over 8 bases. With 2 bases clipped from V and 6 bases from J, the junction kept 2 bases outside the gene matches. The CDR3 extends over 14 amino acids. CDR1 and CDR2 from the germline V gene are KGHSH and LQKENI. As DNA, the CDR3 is TGTGCCAGCTCACCAATGGACAGGGATGAAAAACTGTTTTTT. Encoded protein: CASSPMDRDEKLFF.

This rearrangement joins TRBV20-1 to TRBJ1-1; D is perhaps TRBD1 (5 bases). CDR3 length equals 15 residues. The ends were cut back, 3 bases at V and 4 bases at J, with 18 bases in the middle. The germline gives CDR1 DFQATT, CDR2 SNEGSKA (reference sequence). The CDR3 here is CSASLGVAGGTEAFF. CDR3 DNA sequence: TGCAGTGCTAGTTTAGGAGTGGCGGGGGGCACTGAAGCTTTCTTT.

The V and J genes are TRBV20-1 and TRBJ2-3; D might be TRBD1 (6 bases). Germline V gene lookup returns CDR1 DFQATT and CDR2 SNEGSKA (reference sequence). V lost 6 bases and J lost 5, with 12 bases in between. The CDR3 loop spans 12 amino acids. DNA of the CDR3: TGCAGTGCCGAGAGGGGACAAGATACGCAGTATTTT. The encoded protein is CSAERGQDTQYF.

CDR3 in amino acids: CASRGAIVDTQYF. For the CDR3, the DNA is TGTGCCAGCAGGGGGGCCATCGTAGATACGCAGTATTTT. This rearrangement joins TRBV25-1 to TRBJ2-3, with D possibly TRBD1 on 6 matching bases. The CDR3 has 13 amino acids. Trimming stripped 6 bases from V and 5 bases from J, with 12 bases between. Per the germline V gene, CDR1 is MGHDK and CDR2 is SYGVNS.

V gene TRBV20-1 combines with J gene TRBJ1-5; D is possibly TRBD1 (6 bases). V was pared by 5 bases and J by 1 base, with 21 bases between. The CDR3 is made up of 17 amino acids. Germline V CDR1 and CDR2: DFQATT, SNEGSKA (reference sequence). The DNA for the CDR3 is TGCAGTGCTCGGACAGTTCCCGTTGGTGGGAGCAATCAGCCCCAGCATTTT. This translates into CSARTVPVGGSNQPQHF.

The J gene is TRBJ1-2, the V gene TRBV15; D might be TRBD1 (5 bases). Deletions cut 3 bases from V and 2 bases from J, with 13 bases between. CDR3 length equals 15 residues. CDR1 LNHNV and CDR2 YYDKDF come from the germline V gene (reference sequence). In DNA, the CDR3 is TGTGCCACCAGCAGGAATCCCGGGGCCAACTATGGCTACACCTTC. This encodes CATSRNPGANYGYTF. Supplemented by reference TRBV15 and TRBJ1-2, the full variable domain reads DAMVIQNPRYQVTQFGKPVTLSCSQTLNHNVMYWYQQKSSQAPKLLFHYYDKDFNNEADTPDNFQSRRPNTSFCFLDIRSPGLGDTAMYLCATSRNPGANYGYTFGSGTRLTVV.

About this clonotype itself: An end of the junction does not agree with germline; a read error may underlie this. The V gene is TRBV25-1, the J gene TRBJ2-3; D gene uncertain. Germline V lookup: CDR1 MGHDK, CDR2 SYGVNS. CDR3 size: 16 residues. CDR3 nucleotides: TGTGCCAGCAGTGAATACCGGCTAGGTAGCACAGATGCGCAGTATTTT. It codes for CASSEYRLGSTDAQYF.

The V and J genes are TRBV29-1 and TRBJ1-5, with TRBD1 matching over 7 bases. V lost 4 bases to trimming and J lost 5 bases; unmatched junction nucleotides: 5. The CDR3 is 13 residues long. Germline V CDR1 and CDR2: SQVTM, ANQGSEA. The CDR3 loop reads CSVAGQDDQPQHF. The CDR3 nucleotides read TGCAGCGTTGCAGGACAGGACGATCAGCCCCAGCATTTT.

In DNA form, the CDR3 reads TGTGCCAGCAGCGAACGGACTAGCGGAAGCACAGATACGCAGTATTTT. Protein: CASSERTSGSTDTQYF. This rearrangement joins TRBV6-1 to TRBJ2-3; 10 nucleotides line up with TRBD2. J was trimmed by 0 bases and V by 6 bases; bases with no gene match: 6. This CDR3 spans 16 amino acids. The germline V gene has CDR1 MNHNS and CDR2 SASEGT.

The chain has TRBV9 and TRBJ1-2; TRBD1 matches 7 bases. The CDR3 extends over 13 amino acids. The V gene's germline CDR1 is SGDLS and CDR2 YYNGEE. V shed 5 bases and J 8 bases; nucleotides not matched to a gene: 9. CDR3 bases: TGTGCCAGCAGTGCAGGGGGACTCGGGGGCTACACCTTC. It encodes CASSAGGLGGYTF.

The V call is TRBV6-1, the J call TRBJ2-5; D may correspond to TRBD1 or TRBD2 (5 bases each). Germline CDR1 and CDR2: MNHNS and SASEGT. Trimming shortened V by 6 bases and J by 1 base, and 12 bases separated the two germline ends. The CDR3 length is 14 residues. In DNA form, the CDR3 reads TGTGCCAGCAGGGGGGAACGGATCCAAGAGACCCAGTACTTC. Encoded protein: CASRGERIQETQYF.

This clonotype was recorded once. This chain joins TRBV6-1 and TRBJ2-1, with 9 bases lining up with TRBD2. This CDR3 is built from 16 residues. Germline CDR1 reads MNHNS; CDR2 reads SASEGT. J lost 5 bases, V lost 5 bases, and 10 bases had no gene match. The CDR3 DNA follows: TGTGCCAGCAGTCGGCCGGGACTAGCTGGGGACAATGAGCAGTTCTTC. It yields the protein CASSRPGLAGDNEQFF.

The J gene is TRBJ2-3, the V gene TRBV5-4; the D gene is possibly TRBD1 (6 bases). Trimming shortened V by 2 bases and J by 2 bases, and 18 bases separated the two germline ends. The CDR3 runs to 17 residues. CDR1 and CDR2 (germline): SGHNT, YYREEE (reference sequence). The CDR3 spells CASSFRPRTAFTDTQYF. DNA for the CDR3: TGTGCCAGCAGCTTCCGCCCTCGGACAGCATTCACAGATACGCAGTATTTT.

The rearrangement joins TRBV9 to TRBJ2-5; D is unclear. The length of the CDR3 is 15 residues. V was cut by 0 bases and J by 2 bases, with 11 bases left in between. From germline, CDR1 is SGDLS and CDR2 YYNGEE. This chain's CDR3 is CASSVVGIIQETQYF. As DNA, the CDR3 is TGTGCCAGCAGCGTAGTGGGAATCATACAAGAGACCCAGTACTTC.

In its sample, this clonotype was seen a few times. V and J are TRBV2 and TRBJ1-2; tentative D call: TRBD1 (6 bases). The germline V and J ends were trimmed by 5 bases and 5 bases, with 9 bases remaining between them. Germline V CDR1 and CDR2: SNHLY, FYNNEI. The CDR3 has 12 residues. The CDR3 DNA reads TGTGCCAGCAGTCCCGGGACATATGGCTACACCTTC. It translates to CASSPGTYGYTF.

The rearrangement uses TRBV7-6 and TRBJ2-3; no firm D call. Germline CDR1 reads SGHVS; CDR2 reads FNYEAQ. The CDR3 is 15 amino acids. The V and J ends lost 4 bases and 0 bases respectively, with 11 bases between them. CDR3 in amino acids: CASSSLMGSTDTQYF. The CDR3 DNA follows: TGTGCCAGCAGCTCCCTGATGGGGAGCACAGATACGCAGTATTTT.

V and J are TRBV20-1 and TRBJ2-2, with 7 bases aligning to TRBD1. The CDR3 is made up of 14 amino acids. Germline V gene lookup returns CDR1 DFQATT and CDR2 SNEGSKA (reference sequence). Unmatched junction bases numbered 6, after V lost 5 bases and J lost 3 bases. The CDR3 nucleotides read TGCAGTGCTGGGCCGACAGGGCACACCGGGGAGCTGTTTTTT. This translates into CSAGPTGHTGELFF.

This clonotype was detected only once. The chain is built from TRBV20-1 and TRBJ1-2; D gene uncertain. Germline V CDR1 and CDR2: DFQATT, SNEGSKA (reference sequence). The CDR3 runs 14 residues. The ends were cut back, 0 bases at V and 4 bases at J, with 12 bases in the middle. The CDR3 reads CSARERNLLYGYTF. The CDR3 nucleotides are TGCAGTGCTAGAGAACGGAACCTACTCTATGGCTACACCTTC.

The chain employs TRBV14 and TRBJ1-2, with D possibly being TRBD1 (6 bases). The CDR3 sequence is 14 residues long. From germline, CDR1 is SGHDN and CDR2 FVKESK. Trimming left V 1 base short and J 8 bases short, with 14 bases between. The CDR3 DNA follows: TGTGCCAGCAGCCAAGTTGGGACATCCGGGGGCTACACCTTC. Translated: CASSQVGTSGGYTF.

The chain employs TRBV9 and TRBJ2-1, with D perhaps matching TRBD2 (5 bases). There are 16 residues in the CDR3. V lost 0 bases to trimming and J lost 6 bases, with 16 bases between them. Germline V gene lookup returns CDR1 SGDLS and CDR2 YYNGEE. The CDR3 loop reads CASSVGVGVGLNEQFF. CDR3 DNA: TGTGCCAGCAGCGTAGGCGTGGGAGTGGGTCTCAATGAGCAGTTCTTC. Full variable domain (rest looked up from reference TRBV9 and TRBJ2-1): DSGVTQTPKHLITATGQRVTLRCSPRSGDLSVYWYQQSLDQGLQFLIQYYNGEERAKGNILERFSAQQFPDLHSELNLSSLELGDSALYFCASSVGVGVGLNEQFFGPGTRLTVL.

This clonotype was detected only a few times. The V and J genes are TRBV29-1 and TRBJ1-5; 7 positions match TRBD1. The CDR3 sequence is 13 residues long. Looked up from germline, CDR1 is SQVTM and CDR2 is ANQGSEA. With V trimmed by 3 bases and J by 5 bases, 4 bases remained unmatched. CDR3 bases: TGCAGCGTTGAGGCAGGGGGTGATCAGCCCCAGCATTTT. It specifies CSVEAGGDQPQHF.

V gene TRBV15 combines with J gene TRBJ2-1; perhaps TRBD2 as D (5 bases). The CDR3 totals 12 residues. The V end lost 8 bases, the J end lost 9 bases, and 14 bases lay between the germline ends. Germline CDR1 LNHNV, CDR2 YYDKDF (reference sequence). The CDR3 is CATATQSGEQFF. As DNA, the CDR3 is TGTGCCACCGCAACCCAAAGCGGTGAGCAGTTCTTC.

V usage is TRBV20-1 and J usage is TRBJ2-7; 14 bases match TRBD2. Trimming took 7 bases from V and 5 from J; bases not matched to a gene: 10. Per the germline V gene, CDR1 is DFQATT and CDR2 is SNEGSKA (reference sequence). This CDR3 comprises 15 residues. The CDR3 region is CSVEGLAGETHEQYF. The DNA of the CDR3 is TGCAGTGTGGAGGGACTAGCGGGAGAGACCCACGAGCAGTACTTC.

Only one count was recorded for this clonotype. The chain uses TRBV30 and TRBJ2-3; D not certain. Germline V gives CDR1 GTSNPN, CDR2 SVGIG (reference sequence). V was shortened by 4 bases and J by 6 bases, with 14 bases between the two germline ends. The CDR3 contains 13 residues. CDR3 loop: CAWTPSVLDTQYF. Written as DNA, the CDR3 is TGTGCCTGGACCCCCAGCGTCTTGGATACGCAGTATTTT.